The rows below give T cell receptor beta chains drawn from one sample of a study of blood T cell repertoires in COVID-19. Sequenced by immunoSEQ multiplex PCR; TCRdb stores in-frame clones only, minus some. Among around 440,000 clones listed, approximately 89% were seen once. Sequenced material: peripheral blood. The receptor source for this set is a woman in her forties or fifties with COVID-19, enrolled during active disease. Both conserved end residues are part of each CDR3. Fields, in order: J gene, clone size, V gene, D gene, CDR3 DNA, CDR3 protein. The D gene is left open where the match is weak. Clone size appears in some rows only: once, few, many, or a class for an expanded clone.

TRBJ2-3 few TRBV28 TRBD1 TGTGCCAGCACAATCAACGGGGACAGGGGGGAGGACTTT CASTINGDRGEDF
TRBJ2-7 - TRBV27 - TGTGCCAGCAGTTTAGCGGGTACCTACGAGCAGTACTTC CASSLAGTYEQYF
TRBJ1-5 many TRBV6-1 - TGTGCCAGCAGTGAACCAATCCAAGGGGGATTTCGGGCCAATCAGCCCCAGCATTTT CASSEPIQGGFRANQPQHF
TRBJ2-7 - TRBV24-1 - TGTGCCACCAGTGCCCATATCAGGGGCTACGAGCAGTACTTC CATSAHIRGYEQYF
TRBJ2-7 few TRBV5-1 TRBD1 TGCGCCAGCAGCTTGGGGACAGGGAAAATCTACGAGCAGTACTTC CASSLGTGKIYEQYF
TRBJ2-7 - TRBV7-9 TRBD1 TGTGCCAGCAGCCCCGAAAGGGACAGTACCTCCTACGAGCAGTACTTC CASSPERDSTSYEQYF
TRBJ1-6 - TRBV19 - TGTGCCAGTAATCTTGCGGGACGTAATTCACCCCTCCACTTT CASNLAGRNSPLHF
TRBJ1-1 - TRBV6-4 - TGTGCCAGCAACGGGGGGCTTTTACCCCCGCAAGCTTTCTTT CASNGGLLPPQAFF
TRBJ1-4 - TRBV30 - TGTGCCTGCCCGGGGAATTTTAATGAAAAACTGTTTTTT CACPGNFNEKLFF
TRBJ1-2 - TRBV7-8 - TGTGCCAGCAGCCCGGCGGGAAGGGGACCCTATGGCTACACCTTC CASSPAGRGPYGYTF
TRBJ1-5 - TRBV28 TRBD1 TGTGCCAGCAGCCCCGGGACAGGGGGGTATAGCAATCAGCCCCAGCATTTT CASSPGTGGYSNQPQHF
TRBJ1-1 - TRBV13 - TGTGCCAGCAGCTCGACCCGGGACACTGAAGCTTTCTTT CASSSTRDTEAFF
TRBJ2-7 - TRBV27 - TGTGCCAGCAGGGTGGTGGCGGGAAGTCCCTCCTACGAGCAGTACTTC CASRVVAGSPSYEQYF
TRBJ2-1 - TRBV27 TRBD2 TGTGCCAGCAGTCCTGGACTAGCTAGAGGCAATGAGCAGTTCTTC CASSPGLARGNEQFF
TRBJ2-1 - TRBV10-2 - TGCGCCAGCAGTGAATCTAACCGGCGGGTCAATGAGCAGTTCTTC CASSESNRRVNEQFF
TRBJ1-2 - TRBV5-5 - TGTGCCAGCAGCTTTTTGAACCCCCCAGGGGTACTGGGTTTGGGCTACACCTTC CASSFLNPPGVLGLGYTF
TRBJ2-5 - TRBV5-1 TRBD1 TGCGCCAGCAGCCGCGGGACAGGGGATTTGCAAGAGACCCAGTACTTC CASSRGTGDLQETQYF
TRBJ2-2 - TRBV18 - TGTGCCAGCTCACGGCAGGGGTACGGCACCGGGGAGCTGTTTTTT CASSRQGYGTGELFF
TRBJ1-2 - TRBV25-1 TRBD1 TGTGCCAGTGCCCCCTTCGGGACAGCTAATGGCTACACCTTC CASAPFGTANGYTF
TRBJ1-3 - TRBV7-6 - TGTGCCAGCAGCTTAGGGGACATCTCTGGAAACACCATATATTTT CASSLGDISGNTIYF
TRBJ2-3 once TRBV5-1 TRBD2 TGCGCCAGCAGCTTGCGGCTAGCGGGGGACACAGATACGCAGTATTTT CASSLRLAGDTDTQYF
TRBJ1-2 - TRBV7-9 TRBD1 TGTGCCAGCAGCGCCAGGGGGCAGCACTATGGCTACACCTTC CASSARGQHYGYTF
TRBJ2-4 - TRBV2 TRBD1 TGTGCCAGCAGTGAAGACGAGACAGGGCATCACACCTTC CASSEDETGHHTF
TRBJ2-2 - TRBV2 TRBD1 TGTGCCAGCCTTCTCCAACAGGGGAAAGGTGCCGGGGAGCTGTTTTTT CASLLQQGKGAGELFF
TRBJ2-4 - TRBV4-1 - TGCGCCAGCAGCCACCCCAGTCGGCGGATTGGAGCCAAAAACATTCAGTACTTC CASSHPSRRIGAKNIQYF
TRBJ1-2 once TRBV2 - TGTGCCAGCAGACTTCAGGCAGGCTATGGCTACACCTTC CASRLQAGYGYTF
TRBJ2-7 - TRBV6-2/TRBV6-3 TRBD1 TGTGCCAGCAGTTCACAGGGGGCCTTTTACGAGCAGTACTTC CASSSQGAFYEQYF
TRBJ2-3 - TRBV19 - TGTGCCAGTAGGTCGGCTGGAGGGGTCCATACGCAGTATTTT CASRSAGGVHTQYF
TRBJ2-3 once TRBV19 - TGTGCCAGTAGTCCGACTAACACAGATACGCAGTATTTT CASSPTNTDTQYF
TRBJ2-3 - TRBV7-2 TRBD2 TGTGCCAGCAGCTTATTTCGGCGGGGGGTCACAGATACGCAGTATTTT CASSLFRRGVTDTQYF
TRBJ1-3 - TRBV28 - TGTGCCAGCAGTATCAGGGTGGGGGGGCTGAACACCATATATTTT CASSIRVGGLNTIYF
TRBJ2-7 - TRBV3-1/TRBV3-2 - TGTGCCAGCAGCCACCTGACAGACAGCTATAAGCAGTACTTC CASSHLTDSYKQYF
TRBJ2-3 - TRBV5-4 - TGTGCCAGCAGCTTGGCGCTAGCGATCGGCACAGATACGCAGTATTTT CASSLALAIGTDTQYF
TRBJ2-3 - TRBV5-1 TRBD2 TGCGCCAGCAGCTTGGGAGAAGCGGGGCGCACAGATACGCAGTATTTT CASSLGEAGRTDTQYF
TRBJ1-1 once TRBV11-3 - TGTGCCAGCAGCTTAGAAGGGAGCACTGAAGCTTTCTTT CASSLEGSTEAFF
TRBJ2-7 - TRBV5-5 TRBD1 TGTGCCAGCAGCCCTAACCTCCGGGACAGGGAGGAGCAGTACTTC CASSPNLRDREEQYF
TRBJ2-1 - TRBV11-3 TRBD2 TGTGCCAGCAGCTTATCGCCGGGGGGGATCAATGAGCAGTTCTTC CASSLSPGGINEQFF